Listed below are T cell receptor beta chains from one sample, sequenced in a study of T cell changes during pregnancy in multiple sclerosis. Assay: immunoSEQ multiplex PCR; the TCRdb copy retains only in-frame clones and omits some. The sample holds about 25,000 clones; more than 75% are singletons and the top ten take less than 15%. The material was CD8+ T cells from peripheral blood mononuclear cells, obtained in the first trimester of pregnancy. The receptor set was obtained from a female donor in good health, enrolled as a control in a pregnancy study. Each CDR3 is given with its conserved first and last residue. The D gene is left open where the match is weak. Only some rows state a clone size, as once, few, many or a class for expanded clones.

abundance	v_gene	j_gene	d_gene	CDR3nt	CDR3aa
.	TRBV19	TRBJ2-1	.	TGTGCCAGTAATTCTTATCAGTTGGATGAGCAGTTCTTC	CASNSYQLDEQFF
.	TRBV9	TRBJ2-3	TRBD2	TGTGCCAGCAGCGTAGTCGCAGCCCTAGCGGGACCTACAGATACGCAGTATTTT	CASSVVAALAGPTDTQYF
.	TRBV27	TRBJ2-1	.	TGTGCCAGCAGTTCCACACCTAGGGAGGCCTACAATGAGCAGTTCTTC	CASSSTPREAYNEQFF
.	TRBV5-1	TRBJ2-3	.	TGCGCCAGCAGCTTTTTTGGCGCGGCGGGCACAGATACGCAGTATTTT	CASSFFGAAGTDTQYF
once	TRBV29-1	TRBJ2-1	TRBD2	TGCAGCGTGAGGGGGGGACGGACTAGCGGGGGGAATGAGCAGTTCTTC	CSVRGGRTSGGNEQFF
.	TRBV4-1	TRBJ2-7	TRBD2	TGCGCCAGCAGCGAAGAAACCCCAAGCGGGGTCTACGAGCAGTACTTC	CASSEETPSGVYEQYF
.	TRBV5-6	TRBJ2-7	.	TGTGCCAGCACCCACGGGGGCTCCTACGAGCAGTACTTC	CASTHGGSYEQYF
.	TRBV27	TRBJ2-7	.	TGTGCCAGCAGTCCGGAGAGTGGAGGCCTCTCCTACGAGCAGTACTTC	CASSPESGGLSYEQYF
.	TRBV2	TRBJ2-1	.	TGTGCCAGCAGTGAAGCTAGCCCAACCTACAATGAGCAGTTCTTC	CASSEASPTYNEQFF
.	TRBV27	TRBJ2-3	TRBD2	TGTGCCAGCAGTTTATCCGGGACTAGCGGCCGCTGGGATTTT	CASSLSGTSGRWDF
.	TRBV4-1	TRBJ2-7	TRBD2	TGCGCCAGCAGCCTCGGACTAGCGGGGGGCTACTACGAGCAGTACTTC	CASSLGLAGGYYEQYF
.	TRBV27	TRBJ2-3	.	TGTGCCAGCAGTTTAAAATCCGAGCGGACAGATACGCAGTATTTT	CASSLKSERTDTQYF
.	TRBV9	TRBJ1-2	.	TGTGCCAGCAGCGTAGCTGTTAACAGCTTTAACTATGGCTACACCTTC	CASSVAVNSFNYGYTF
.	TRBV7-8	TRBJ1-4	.	TGTGCCAGCAGCTTAGCCGGGGGGGCGGCTAATGAAAAACTGTTTTTT	CASSLAGGAANEKLFF
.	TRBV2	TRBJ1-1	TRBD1	TGTGCCAGCAGTGAAGAGACAGGGGGCGCAGGAGCTTCTGAAGCTTTCTTT	CASSEETGGAGASEAFF
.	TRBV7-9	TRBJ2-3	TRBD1	TGTGCCAGCAGCGGGAGGACAGGGGGCCTCACAGATACGCAGTATTTT	CASSGRTGGLTDTQYF
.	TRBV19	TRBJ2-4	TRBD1	TGTGCCAGTAGTCCAATTCACAGGGGGCTAGAAATTCAGTACTTC	CASSPIHRGLEIQYF
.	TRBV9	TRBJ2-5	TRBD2	TGTGCCAGCAGCGTTGGGGGGGATGTGGAGACCCAGTACTTC	CASSVGGDVETQYF
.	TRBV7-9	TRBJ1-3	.	TGTGCCGGCCAGGACTCTGGAAACACCATATATTTT	CAGQDSGNTIYF
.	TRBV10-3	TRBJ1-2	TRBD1	TGTGCCATCAGTCCCGGGACAGGGATCTATGGCTACACCTTC	CAISPGTGIYGYTF
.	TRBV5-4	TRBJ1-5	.	TGTGCCAGCAGCACAGCCCCAGATCAGCCCCAGCATTTT	CASSTAPDQPQHF
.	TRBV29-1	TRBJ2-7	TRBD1	TGCAGCGCCCGACAGGGAAAATTGGAGCAGTACTTC	CSARQGKLEQYF
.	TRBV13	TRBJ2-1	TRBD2	TGTGCCAGCAGCCCTAGCGGGATCAATGAGCAGTTCTTC	CASSPSGINEQFF
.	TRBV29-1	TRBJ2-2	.	TGCAGCGTTGAAGATGGAGGGCCCGGGGAGCTGTTTTTT	CSVEDGGPGELFF
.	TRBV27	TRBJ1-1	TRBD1	TGTGCCAGCAGGAAACAGGGGGAGGGCACTGAAGCTTTCTTT	CASRKQGEGTEAFF
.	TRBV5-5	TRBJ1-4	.	TGTGCCAGCAGCTTCGGGGAATTTGGTGAAAAACTGTTTTTT	CASSFGEFGEKLFF
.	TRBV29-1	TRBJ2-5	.	TGCAGCGTTGACGACGGGGAAGAGACCCAGTACTTC	CSVDDGEETQYF
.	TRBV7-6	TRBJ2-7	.	TGTGCCAGCAGCTTAGCGGAACTTGGAGGGGAGCAGTACTTC	CASSLAELGGEQYF
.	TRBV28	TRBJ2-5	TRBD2	TGTGCCAGCAGTTTATTCCCTCCGGGAGCGGGAGGTTTTCAAGAGACCCAGTACTTC	CASSLFPPGAGGFQETQYF
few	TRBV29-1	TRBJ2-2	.	TGCAGCGTTGAAGGTCGGACAGACACCGGGGAGCTGTTTTTT	CSVEGRTDTGELFF
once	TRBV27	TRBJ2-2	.	TGTGCCAGCAGTTTATGGCAGGGGAACACCGGGGAGCTGTTTTTT	CASSLWQGNTGELFF
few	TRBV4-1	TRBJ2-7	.	TGCGCCAGCAGCCAAGATCTCGACGGGTTCCCCTACGAGCAGTACTTC	CASSQDLDGFPYEQYF
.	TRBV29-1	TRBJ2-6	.	TGCAGCGTTGAAAGGGCGTGTAGAACAGGGAAGTCTGGGGCCAACGTCCTGACTTTC	CSVERACRTGKSGANVLTF
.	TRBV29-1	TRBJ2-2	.	TGCAGCGTTGAACTAGAGGGCACCGGGGAGCTGTTTTTT	CSVELEGTGELFF
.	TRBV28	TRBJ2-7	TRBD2	TGTGCCAGCAGTCTTAGGACTAGCGGGGGGCTCTACGAGCAGTACTTC	CASSLRTSGGLYEQYF